Shown below are 29 T cell receptor beta chains from a single sample sequenced in a study of blood T cell repertoires in COVID-19. Using immunoSEQ multiplex PCR, the repertoire was profiled, and TCRdb retains in-frame clones only, with some absent. The table shows 160,000 or so clones, with around 83% occurring only once. Sequencing was carried out using PBMCs or T cells enriched from blood (not recorded which). The receptors derive from a man aged 45-60 years who had recovered from COVID-19.

The chain links TRBV6-5 to TRBJ1-1; 8 bases are a match to TRBD1. The V gene end was trimmed by 8 bases and the J gene end by 0 bases; junction bases not matched to a gene: 2. CDR1 is MNHEY, CDR2 SVGAGI, per germline. The CDR3 has 13 residues. Here the CDR3 reads CASDRGLNTEAFF. Here the CDR3 DNA reads TGTGCCAGCGACAGGGGACTGAACACTGAAGCTTTCTTT.

The chain couples TRBV5-1 to TRBJ1-3; TRBD1 is a possible D gene (6 bases). The CDR3 loop spans 15 amino acids. V dropped 5 bases and J dropped 0 bases, with 12 bases sitting between them. Germline V gene sequence: CDR1 SGHRS, CDR2 YFSETQ. The CDR3 sequence is CASRSDSFSGNTIYF. CDR3 DNA sequence: TGCGCCAGCAGGTCGGACAGTTTCTCTGGAAACACCATATATTTT.

J is TRBJ1-5 and V is TRBV18; 9 bases agree with TRBD1. Per germline, CDR1 KGHSH and CDR2 LQKENI. The trim removed 5 bases at V and 6 bases at J, leaving 8 bases unmatched. CDR3 length: 15 amino acids. The CDR3 bases are TGTGCCAGCTCATCGGACAGGGGAATTTCTCAGCCCCAGCATTTT. Encoded protein: CASSSDRGISQPQHF.

This sequence joins TRBV5-6 and TRBJ2-2; TRBD1 is a possible D gene (6 bases). The germline V gene has CDR1 SGHDT and CDR2 YYEEEE. The CDR3 consists of 14 residues. Trimming removed 4 bases at V and 6 bases at J, with 13 bases between. The CDR3 here is CASSRTTGPGELFF. The CDR3 DNA is TGTGCCAGCAGCAGGACCACAGGGCCCGGGGAGCTGTTTTTT.

As for this clone: The sample holds other DNA sequences that translate to the same CDR3. The chain combines TRBV27 with TRBJ2-5, with D uncertain. CDR1 MNHEY and CDR2 SMNVEV come from the germline V gene (reference sequence). This CDR3 is built from 12 residues. Trimming took 2 bases from V and 4 from J, leaving 5 bases between them. The CDR3: CASSLTGETQYF. The CDR3, as DNA: TGTGCCAGCAGTTTAACCGGAGAGACCCAGTACTTC.

The V call is TRBV7-9, the J call TRBJ2-7, with 10 bases aligning to TRBD2. V lost 2 bases, J lost 2 bases, and 3 bases stayed unmatched. The CDR3 contains 15 residues. Germline V gives CDR1 SEHNR, CDR2 FQNEAQ (reference sequence). The CDR3 nucleotides are TGTGCCAGCAGCTTACTAGCGGGGGCCCCCTACGAGCAGTACTTC. Residues: CASSLLAGAPYEQYF.

V gene TRBV5-1 combines with J gene TRBJ2-1, with 8 bases lining up with TRBD1. Germline CDR1 is SGHRS and CDR2 is YFSETQ. V shed 3 bases, J shed 9 bases, and the junction held 5 bases outside the gene matches. The length of the CDR3 is 13 residues. This CDR3 reads CASSSQGAGEQFF. The DNA of the CDR3 is TGCGCCAGCAGCTCTCAGGGGGCGGGTGAGCAGTTCTTC. Full variable domain (remainder filled in from reference TRBV5-1 and TRBJ2-1): KAGVTQTPRYLIKTRGQQVTLSCSPISGHRSVSWYQQTPGQGLQFLFEYFSETQRNKGNFPGRFSGRQFSNSRSEMNVSTLELGDSALYLCASSSQGAGEQFFGPGTRLTVL.

This chain connects TRBV6-5 to TRBJ1-2, with D hard to call. CDR3 length: 13 residues. V was clipped by 2 bases and J by 2 bases, with 6 bases between them. The germline gives CDR1 MNHEY, CDR2 SVGAGI. Here the CDR3 reads CASSYGQNYGYTF. The CDR3 DNA sequence: TGTGCCAGCAGTTACGGGCAGAACTATGGCTACACCTTC.

The rearrangement uses TRBV28 and TRBJ1-6; perhaps TRBD1 as D (5 bases). CDR3 length: 15 residues. Germline lookup yields CDR1 MDHEN and CDR2 SYDVKM. Trimming pared 6 bases from V and 0 bases from J, leaving 9 bases between. The CDR3 reads CASRRQSSYNSPLHF. For the CDR3, the DNA is TGTGCCAGCAGGAGACAGAGCTCCTATAATTCACCCCTCCACTTT.

This sequence joins TRBV2 and TRBJ1-2; D remains ambiguous. The CDR3 consists of 14 residues. V was clipped by 1 base and J by 4 bases, with 10 bases between them. CDR1 and CDR2 (germline): SNHLY, FYNNEI. The CDR3 loop reads CASSEGQVLYGYTF. CDR3 DNA sequence: TGTGCCAGCAGTGAAGGTCAGGTACTCTATGGCTACACCTTC.

The chain carries TRBV6-4 and TRBJ2-1; 10 bases map to TRBD1. CDR1 is MRHNA and CDR2 is SNTAGT in the germline V gene. V was clipped by 2 bases and J by 3 bases; unmatched bases: 4. The CDR3 runs 16 residues. CDR3 nucleotide sequence: TGTGCCAGCAGTGACCGGACAGGGGGATTCTACAATGAGCAGTTCTTC. This gives the protein CASSDRTGGFYNEQFF.

This rearrangement joins TRBV4-1 to TRBJ1-1, with 8 bases fitting TRBD1. From germline, CDR1 is MGHRA and CDR2 YSYEKL. Germline trimming cut 4 bases from V and 5 bases from J; bases unmatched to any gene: 6. The CDR3 is 14 residues long. The CDR3 bases are TGCGCCAGCAGCCCAGGACAGGGTACGACTGAAGCTTTCTTT. Its protein product is CASSPGQGTTEAFF.

This clone was counted a single time. The CDR3 DNA follows: TGTGCCCGCTTCCAGGGTGAGGGCAATCAGCCCCAGCATTTT. Encoded protein: CARFQGEGNQPQHF. The genes are TRBV19 and TRBJ1-5; maybe TRBD1 (5 bases). V was pared by 11 bases and J by 2 bases, with 16 bases between. From germline, CDR1 is LNHDA and CDR2 SQIVND (reference sequence). The CDR3 is 14 residues long. The whole variable domain, remainder taken from reference TRBV19 and TRBJ1-5, is DGGITQSPKYLFRKEGQNVTLSCEQNLNHDAMYWYRQDPGQGLRLIYYSQIVNDFQKGDIAEGYSVSREKKESFPLTVTSAQKNPTAFYLCARFQGEGNQPQHFGDGTRLSIL.

The chain joins TRBV6-5 to TRBJ1-2, with 7 bases identical to TRBD1. V shed 7 bases and J 6 bases; nucleotides not matched to a gene: 11. Germline CDR1 and CDR2: MNHEY and SVGAGI. The CDR3 covers 14 residues. The CDR3 nucleotides read TGTGCCAGCACCCAAGCCGGACAGGTGAATGGCTACACCTTC. It codes for CASTQAGQVNGYTF.

This rearrangement joins TRBV6-5 to TRBJ1-1; possibly TRBD1 for D (5 bases). The length of the CDR3 is 13 residues. Germline V gene sequence: CDR1 MNHEY, CDR2 SVGAGI. V lost 6 bases to trimming and J lost 7 bases, with 15 bases between them. This CDR3 reads CASRRDSTGEAFF. CDR3 bases: TGTGCCAGCAGAAGGGACTCCACAGGTGAAGCTTTCTTT.

The V gene is TRBV5-6, the J gene TRBJ1-5; D gene unclear. V was cut by 7 bases and J by 3 bases, with 17 bases left in between. CDR3 size: 15 residues. The germline gives CDR1 SGHDT, CDR2 YYEEEE. CDR3 sequence: CASFLYSGLNQPQHF. CDR3 DNA sequence: TGTGCCAGCTTCCTATATTCTGGGCTCAATCAGCCCCAGCATTTT.

This clone was picked up one time. The rearrangement uses TRBV24-1 and TRBJ1-2; D is ambiguous. CDR1 is KGHDR and CDR2 is SFDVKD in the germline V gene. The CDR3 is 13 amino acids. Trimming took 3 bases from V and 8 from J, leaving 12 bases between them. The CDR3 nucleotides read TGTGCCACCAGTGATAACCCGGTGCGGGGCTACACCTTC. This codes for CATSDNPVRGYTF.

The CDR3 loop is CASSDDRGRGGYTF. CDR3 coding DNA: TGTGCCAGCAGTGATGACAGGGGGAGGGGTGGCTACACCTTC. J is TRBJ1-2 and V is TRBV25-1, with 9 bases fitting TRBD1. V was clipped by 3 bases and J by 7 bases; unmatched bases: 6. Germline V gene sequence: CDR1 MGHDK, CDR2 SYGVNS. The CDR3 totals 14 residues.

The chain's CDR3 is CASTGTSGGGGTDTQYF. The DNA for the CDR3 is TGTGCCAGTACCGGGACTAGCGGGGGGGGTGGCACAGATACGCAGTATTTT. The chain combines TRBV2 with TRBJ2-3; 16 bases fit TRBD2. There are 17 residues in the CDR3. Trimming at V came to 9 bases and at J to 1 base, leaving 7 bases not matched to a gene. The V gene's germline CDR1 is SNHLY and CDR2 FYNNEI.

The rearrangement links TRBV25-1 to TRBJ1-2; 7 positions agree with TRBD1. The length of the CDR3 is 14 residues. Germline V gene data show CDR1 as MGHDK and CDR2 as SYGVNS. The trim removed 6 bases at V and 2 bases at J, leaving 6 bases unmatched. This CDR3 is CASSWDSRNYGYTF. In nucleotides, the CDR3 is TGTGCCAGCAGCTGGGACAGCCGGAACTATGGCTACACCTTC.

V gene TRBV7-2 combines with J gene TRBJ2-7; D is ambiguous. The V gene's germline CDR1 is SGHTA and CDR2 FQGNSA. V lost 5 bases, J lost 6 bases, and 23 bases lay in between. This CDR3 has 16 residues. The CDR3 sequence: CASSPRAPPLIGEQYF. CDR3 nucleotide sequence: TGTGCCAGCAGCCCCCGAGCCCCACCTTTAATCGGCGAGCAGTACTTC.

The chain uses TRBV10-2 and TRBJ1-4, with a tentative D call TRBD1 (6 bases). Germline V CDR1 and CDR2: WSHSY, SAAADI. The CDR3 is 13 residues long. With 8 bases removed from V and 7 bases from J, the gap between germline ends came to 14 bases. Here the CDR3 reads CASYRTESEKLFF. CDR3 DNA: TGCGCCAGCTATCGGACAGAGAGTGAAAAACTGTTTTTT.

This chain links TRBV29-1 with TRBJ1-1, with D possibly matching TRBD1 (5 bases). Looked up from germline, CDR1 is SQVTM and CDR2 is ANQGSEA. With 4 bases removed from V and 4 bases from J, the gap between germline ends came to 19 bases. There are 15 residues in the CDR3. CDR3 nucleotides: TGCAGCGTTGTTCAGGGTAGCCCTAGGGGCACTGAAGCTTTCTTT. Protein sequence: CSVVQGSPRGTEAFF.

The rearrangement links TRBV30 to TRBJ1-4, with 9 bases matching TRBD1. The CDR3 runs to 14 residues. Germline V lookup: CDR1 GTSNPN, CDR2 SVGIG (reference sequence). Losses at the gene ends were 3 bases for V and 7 bases for J; bases not matched to a gene: 6. CDR3 sequence: CAWSLGTGTEKLFF. The DNA of the CDR3 is TGTGCCTGGAGCCTAGGGACAGGGACTGAAAAACTGTTTTTT.

The chain has TRBV4-1 and TRBJ1-1, with no clear D. Trimming removed 1 base at V and 0 bases at J, with 9 bases between. Germline V gives CDR1 MGHRA, CDR2 YSYEKL. This CDR3 spans 15 amino acids. CDR3 sequence: CASSQGLGVNTEAFF. The CDR3 DNA is TGCGCCAGCAGCCAAGGGCTGGGAGTGAACACTGAAGCTTTCTTT.

The rearrangement links TRBV28 to TRBJ2-7; tentatively, D is TRBD2 (6 bases). V lost 6 bases and J lost 1, with 19 bases in between. Germline values: CDR1 MDHEN, CDR2 SYDVKM. There are 16 residues in the CDR3. CDR3 loop: CASRSPYMRDSYEQYF. CDR3 nucleotide sequence: TGTGCCAGCAGGTCCCCATACATGCGGGATTCCTACGAGCAGTACTTC.

This sequence joins TRBV5-6 and TRBJ1-5, with D unresolved. With 0 bases removed from V and 0 bases from J, the gap between germline ends came to 7 bases. Germline V gene lookup returns CDR1 SGHDT and CDR2 YYEEEE. The CDR3 spans 15 residues. The DNA of the CDR3 is TGTGCCAGCAGCTTGGGGGGAGGTAGCAATCAGCCCCAGCATTTT. This encodes CASSLGGGSNQPQHF.

This clone was seen only once. The chain links TRBV19 to TRBJ1-2, with D uncertain. The CDR3 has 12 residues. Per the germline V gene, CDR1 is LNHDA and CDR2 is SQIVND (reference sequence). Trimming left V 5 bases short and J 6 bases short, with 10 bases between. CDR3 DNA sequence: TGTGCCAGTAGTTTCCGGGGTGATGGCTACACCTTC. This translates into CASSFRGDGYTF.

The rearrangement uses TRBV24-1 and TRBJ2-7, with TRBD1 as a possible D gene (5 bases). From germline, CDR1 is KGHDR and CDR2 SFDVKD. The CDR3 sequence is 13 residues long. V dropped 5 bases and J dropped 4 bases, with 11 bases sitting between them. The CDR3 protein is CATSGSGRYEQYF. For the CDR3, the DNA is TGTGCCACCAGTGGCTCAGGGCGGTACGAGCAGTACTTC.